This is a list of T cell receptor beta chains from one sample in a study of blood T cell repertoires in COVID-19. Clones were read by immunoSEQ multiplex PCR, and TCRdb kept only the in-frame ones, dropping some. The sample shows about 160,000 clones, approximately 86% of them seen only once. The material sequenced was peripheral blood. Receptors originate from a man aged 50-59 years with active or convalescent COVID-19. Both conserved end residues are part of each CDR3. Expanded clones get a size class; other rows say once, few or many, or leave the size out.

V: TRBV11-2
length: 16
size: -
CDR3: CASSLGGGLAGNEQFF

V: TRBV4-1
length: 15
size: once
CDR3: CASSRSSTGTQPQHF

V: TRBV5-4
length: 15
size: -
CDR3: CASSGGDRQGNEQFF

V: TRBV5-4
length: 15
size: -
CDR3: CASSGGSGSSYEQYF

V: TRBV2
length: 15
size: -
CDR3: CASSATGGRDSPLHF

V: TRBV3-1/TRBV3-2
length: 19
size: -
CDR3: CASSLLRLAGGLLSYEQYF

V: TRBV2
length: 16
size: -
CDR3: CASGRGQEVSNSPLHF

V: TRBV9
length: 15
size: -
CDR3: CASSPQGMDNSPLHF

V: TRBV4-1
length: 13
size: -
CDR3: CASSQDRTGHQYF

V: TRBV19
length: 15
size: once
CDR3: CASSMDRGIGNTIYF

V: TRBV6-5
length: 13
size: -
CDR3: CASSRGQDYGYTF

V: TRBV7-6
length: 16
size: -
CDR3: CATFRGQGSYNSPLHF

V: TRBV7-3
length: 15
size: -
CDR3: CASSPRDRGDQTQYF

V: TRBV6-7
length: 18
size: -
CDR3: CASSYLQTTNRDRAGYTF

V: TRBV7-2
length: 14
size: -
CDR3: CASSLESQGSPLHF

V: TRBV15
length: 14
size: -
CDR3: CATSRDRPTSGYTF

V: TRBV5-8
length: 14
size: once
CDR3: CASSPEGRPYGYTF

V: TRBV2
length: 13
size: few
CDR3: CASSESAPGEQYF

V: TRBV7-8
length: 16
size: once
CDR3: CASSFEGMLSYNEQFF

V: TRBV6-1
length: 16
size: few
CDR3: CASSGSSGTSLYEQYF

V: TRBV19
length: 12
size: -
CDR3: CASSILGHEQYF

V: TRBV15
length: 16
size: -
CDR3: CATSQGLAGITDTQYF

V: TRBV21-1
length: 17
size: -
CDR3: CASSKDGLAGGQETQYF

V: TRBV6-6
length: 16
size: -
CDR3: CASSYSSGAVQETQYF

V: TRBV24-1
length: 15
size: -
CDR3: CATSPGFDSNQPQHF

V: TRBV18
length: 15
size: -
CDR3: CASSPDKTMNTEAFF

V: TRBV4-3
length: 14
size: -
CDR3: CASSQVGLGTEAFF

V: TRBV11-1
length: 15
size: once
CDR3: CASSIRTSGGRAQYF

V: TRBV7-2
length: 12
size: -
CDR3: CASSSGAEPQHF

V: TRBV19
length: 14
size: few
CDR3: CASKRLATYNEQFF

V: TRBV19
length: 15
size: -
CDR3: CASSLGRGYNSPLHF

V: TRBV7-2
length: 14
size: -
CDR3: CASSIGLTNYGYTF

V: TRBV11-3
length: 11
size: -
CDR3: CASSKSETQYF

V: TRBV7-8
length: 14
size: -
CDR3: CASSALLNSYEQYF

V: TRBV29-1
length: 13
size: -
CDR3: CSVGAGRDSPLHF

V: TRBV3-1/TRBV3-2
length: 14
size: -
CDR3: CASRPGTMNTEAFF

V: TRBV14
length: 18
size: -
CDR3: CASSRLSIAGGTYNEQFF

V: TRBV6-5
length: 15
size: once
CDR3: CASSYRGQGDSPLHF

V: TRBV4-2
length: 17
size: -
CDR3: CASSQQNSGSYTGELFF

V: TRBV27
length: 15
size: -
CDR3: CASSSRGQPYNEQFF

V: TRBV18
length: 15
size: -
CDR3: CASSPRLGGTGELFF

V: TRBV5-5
length: 15
size: -
CDR3: CASSPGWGQGYEQYF

V: TRBV7-9
length: 15
size: -
CDR3: CASSLGGEGRQPQHF

V: TRBV29-1
length: 13
size: -
CDR3: CSVDSTGANVLTF

V: TRBV6-4
length: 14
size: -
CDR3: CASSVTEGLGEQFF

V: TRBV5-5
length: 15
size: once
CDR3: CASSTRTSVDDGQYF

V: TRBV24-1
length: 20
size: once
CDR3: CATSDVTGTGGSTSTDTQYF

V: TRBV2
length: 13
size: -
CDR3: CASRGDSNTEAFF

V: TRBV4-2
length: 14
size: -
CDR3: CASSQSGQPHGAFF

V: TRBV3-1/TRBV3-2
length: 16
size: once
CDR3: CASSPEQGRGNQPQHF

V: TRBV10-3
length: 12
size: -
CDR3: CAISDFREPQHF

V: TRBV11-2
length: 15
size: -
CDR3: CASSLGVGVSGELFF